What follows is one T cell receptor (beta chain) and its context. Unmatched junction bases numbered 3, after V lost 6 bases and J lost 9 bases. CDR1 is WNHNN and CDR2 is SYGVQD in the germline V gene (reference sequence). This CDR3 has 14 residues. The repertoire was sequenced with immunoSEQ multiplex PCR; TCRdb's copy has only in-frame clones and lacks some. This table has about 38,000 clones, 85% to 95% appearing once. The data stem from a study of T cell changes during pregnancy in multiple sclerosis. The genes are TRBV10-1 and TRBJ2-1, with 15 bases fitting TRBD2. The starting material was CD4+ T cells from peripheral blood mononuclear cells, obtained in the third trimester of pregnancy. The receptor comes from a female donor in good health, enrolled as a control in a pregnancy study. CDR3 amino acids: CASSRTSGGGEQFF. As DNA, the CDR3 is TGCGCCAGCAGCCGGACTAGCGGGGGGGGTGAGCAGTTCTTC.